The rows below give T cell receptor beta chains drawn from one sample of a study of monozygotic twins with inflammatory bowel disease. Following a re-call of the 5' RACE reads, TCRdb has one entry per CDR3 protein and lacks DNA. This sample contains just over 300,000 distinct CDR3 sequences. The sequencing sample was made of blood. The source is a human donor with ulcerative colitis or Crohn's disease, or a healthy co-twin of an affected twin (not recorded which). Each CDR3 is given with its conserved first and last residue.

v_call	j_call	cdr3_aa
TRBV7-9	TRBJ2-7	CASSLGVRGLSEQYF
TRBV18	TRBJ2-7	CASSGVVENEQYF
TRBV4-3	TRBJ1-2	CASSQGQLYGYTF
TRBV14	TRBJ1-6	CASSQSRRALHF
TRBV6-2/TRBV6-3	TRBJ2-3	CASSYNPGGRRDTDTQYF
TRBV24-1	TRBJ2-5	CATSDPRGFETQYF
TRBV6-5	TRBJ1-1	CASSYRTGGAGTEAFF
TRBV29-1	TRBJ1-3	CSVEFIGQGVTGNTIYF
TRBV12-3/TRBV12-4	TRBJ2-1	CASSTQGTLNNEQFF
TRBV15	TRBJ2-3	CATSRDRLADSTDTQYF
TRBV7-2	TRBJ2-7	CASSLAGLAGREQYF
TRBV11-2	TRBJ2-3	CASSTVPKGPRQSPDTQYF
TRBV27	TRBJ2-7	CASSLLRNSYEQYF
TRBV3-1	TRBJ2-1	CASSQVSWGSSNEQFF
TRBV18	TRBJ2-2	CASSRLSANTGELFF
TRBV6-5	TRBJ2-5	CASSYRPGETQYF
TRBV2	TRBJ2-1	CASKAGNEQFF
TRBV5-1	TRBJ2-1	CASSFVESYNEQFF
TRBV11-2	TRBJ2-4	CASSLVWDRGERVRSGIQYF
TRBV10-2	TRBJ2-7	CASSESRLASYEQYF
TRBV7-2	TRBJ2-1	CASRLTSNEQFF
TRBV7-2	TRBJ2-5	CASSLEGGVGTQYF
TRBV18	TRBJ1-6	CASSPLAQPGSYNSPLHF
TRBV29-1	TRBJ1-5	CSVQENSNQPQHF
TRBV29-1	TRBJ2-2	CSVGTGSSNTGELFF
TRBV2	TRBJ1-5	CASSEGQGGGQPQHF
TRBV28	TRBJ2-3	CASSLLTSTDTQYF
TRBV20-1	TRBJ2-2	CSARTRGGRGTGELFF
TRBV10-3	TRBJ2-7	CAIRGQQYEQYF
TRBV7-2	TRBJ1-2	CASSVAQGTSVFGYTF
TRBV9	TRBJ2-5	CASSAGLARETQYF
TRBV7-9	TRBJ2-7	CASSSSGTSFYEQYF
TRBV12-3/TRBV12-4	TRBJ1-3	CASRLGGAGNTIYF
TRBV27	TRBJ2-7	CASSPPAGKMGLAGYEQYF
TRBV27	TRBJ2-7	CASSELSGSFYEQYF
TRBV9	TRBJ2-7	CASSPGAGGYEQYF
TRBV7-8	TRBJ2-3	CASSPIPAALLKTDTQYF
TRBV5-1	TRBJ2-7	CASSREGSGLAGVEQYF
TRBV20-1	TRBJ1-5	CSAGGVQPQHF
TRBV28	TRBJ2-6	CATLPGALVSGANVLTF
TRBV6-1	TRBJ2-7	CASSENRGGEQYF
TRBV7-2	TRBJ2-5	CASSSLREETQYF
TRBV27	TRBJ2-7	CASSRGQIPYEQYF
TRBV20-1	TRBJ1-1	CSASWGQLLGAEAFF
TRBV5-1	TRBJ1-6	CASSSRDIRDSPLHF